What follows are 3 T cell receptor beta chains derived from one specimen sequenced in a study of T-cell reconstitution after alpha-beta-depleted transplantation in children. Unique molecular identifiers were used to barcode this TCRbeta library. One entry per CDR3 protein, called by TCRdb with MiXCR from the PCR reads. The sample lists roughly 220,000 distinct CDR3 sequences; roughly 8.3% were seen once. Sequences were derived from PBMCs, mostly from graft donor cells, sampled 360 days after TCRalphabeta/CD19-depleted stem cell transplant. The receptor set was obtained from a male patient between 2 and 10 years old who had a stem cell transplant for acute myeloid leukemia, so the T cells may come from the graft donor.

The chain employs TRBV5-8 and TRBJ2-7; 9 bases fit TRBD2. Germline-derived CDR1 and CDR2 are SGHTS and YDEGEE. V was clipped by 0 bases and J by 7 bases; unmatched bases: 8. The CDR3 has 15 amino acids. DNA of the CDR3: TGTGCCAGCAGCTTGGATCCCGGGACTAGCTCGGAGCAGTACTTC. It translates to CASSLDPGTSSEQYF. Supplemented by reference TRBV5-8 and TRBJ2-7, the full variable domain reads EAGVTQSPTHLIKTRGQQATLRCSPISGHTSVYWYQQALGLGLQFLLWYDEGEERNRGNFPPRFSGRQFPNYSSELNVNALELEDSALYLCASSLDPGTSSEQYFGPGTRLTVT.

This chain joins TRBV6-5 and TRBJ2-1; 9 positions agree with TRBD2. With V trimmed by 6 bases and J by 2 bases, 8 bases remained unmatched. Germline CDR1 reads MNHEY; CDR2 reads SVGAGI. The CDR3 runs to 16 residues. The CDR3 region has the DNA TGTGCCAGCAGCCGATCGACTAGCGGAGCCTACAATGAGCAGTTCTTC. This encodes CASSRSTSGAYNEQFF.

The chain is built from TRBV7-2 and TRBJ1-1; 10 bases are shared with TRBD1. The germline V gene has CDR1 SGHTA and CDR2 FQGNSA. The CDR3 is 16 residues long. Trimming removed 3 bases from V and 2 bases from J; junction bases left unmatched: 6. This chain's CDR3 is CASSFYRDRGNTEAFF. CDR3 sequence (DNA): TGTGCCAGCAGCTTCTACAGGGACAGGGGTAACACTGAAGCTTTCTTT.